The 21 T cell receptor beta chains listed next were all sequenced from one sample in a study of blood T cell repertoires in COVID-19. The table came from immunoSEQ multiplex PCR; TCRdb's copy has only in-frame clones and leaves some out. This repertoire shows tens of thousands of clones, approximately 81% found once; its top ten account for around 55%. Specimen: peripheral blood. Receptors were obtained from a man aged 50 to 60 with active or convalescent COVID-19.

The chain links TRBV6-5 to TRBJ1-1, with 8 positions matching TRBD1. Germline assignment: CDR1 MNHEY and CDR2 SVGAGI. This CDR3 is 11 amino acids long. The V gene end was trimmed by 6 bases and the J gene end by 6 bases; junction bases not matched to a gene: 0. The CDR3 here is CASRDRAEAFF. As DNA, the CDR3 is TGTGCCAGCAGGGACAGGGCTGAAGCTTTCTTT.

This chain uses TRBV6-5 with TRBJ2-2; D possibly corresponds to TRBD2 (5 bases). The germline CDR1 and CDR2 sequences are MNHEY and SVGAGI. The CDR3 is made up of 14 amino acids. The germline V and J ends were trimmed by 10 bases and 7 bases, with 19 bases remaining between them. The CDR3 nucleotides are TGTGCCACGGCGTTGGGGTTCGAGGGCGGGGAGCTGTTTTTT. It encodes CATALGFEGGELFF.

The chain links TRBV5-1 to TRBJ2-7; 8 bases are a match to TRBD1. CDR3 size: 18 residues. V lost 1 base to trimming and J lost 5 bases; unmatched junction nucleotides: 17. In germline, CDR1 is SGHRS, CDR2 YFSETQ. The CDR3 nucleotides read TGCGCCAGCAGCTTGTACAGGTCATTTTTAGGGACAGGCCACGAGCAGTACTTC. Encoded protein: CASSLYRSFLGTGHEQYF.

The chain recombines TRBV11-1 with TRBJ2-1, with 7 bases identical to TRBD1. Trimming at V came to 4 bases and at J to 4 bases, leaving 7 bases not matched to a gene. There are 15 residues in the CDR3. CDR1 and CDR2 (germline): SGHAT, FQDESV (reference sequence). The CDR3 reads CASSSTGTVYNEQFF. CDR3 coding DNA: TGTGCCAGCAGCTCCACCGGGACAGTTTACAATGAGCAGTTCTTC. The full variable domain, in which reference TRBV11-1 and TRBJ2-1 provide the parts outside the CDR3, is EAEVAQSPRYKITEKSQAVAFWCDPISGHATLYWYRQILGQGPELLVQFQDESVVDDSQLPKDRFSAERLKGVDSTLKIQPAELGDSAMYLCASSSTGTVYNEQFFGPGTRLTVL.

The chain links TRBV5-1 to TRBJ2-7, with TRBD2 as a possible D gene (6 bases). V lost 1 base, J lost 1 base, and 15 bases lay in between. This CDR3 contains 16 residues. CDR1 and CDR2 (germline): SGHRS, YFSETQ. The chain's CDR3 is CASSLSGRGFSYEQYF. CDR3 bases: TGCGCCAGCAGCTTGTCCGGACGGGGGTTTTCCTACGAGCAGTACTTC.

The chain joins TRBV2 to TRBJ2-5; D is perhaps TRBD2 (6 bases). The ends were cut back, 3 bases at V and 5 bases at J, with 10 bases in the middle. The CDR3 has 13 residues. CDR1 and CDR2 (germline): SNHLY, FYNNEI. The CDR3 protein is CASSEWGVETQYF. The CDR3 DNA sequence: TGTGCCAGCAGTGAGTGGGGGGTTGAGACCCAGTACTTC.

Concerning this clone itself: Other DNA sequences in this specimen translate into the identical CDR3. The V and J genes are TRBV6-4 and TRBJ2-3; TRBD2 matches 13 bases. CDR3 size: 15 residues. Germline loops: CDR1 MRHNA, CDR2 SNTAGT. V lost 6 bases to trimming and J lost 1 base; unmatched junction nucleotides: 1. The CDR3 nucleotides read TGTGCCAGCAGCGGACTAGCGGGAGGCACAGATACGCAGTATTTT. This encodes CASSGLAGGTDTQYF.

The chain links TRBV20-1 to TRBJ2-3; possibly TRBD2 for D (6 bases). From germline, CDR1 is DFQATT and CDR2 SNEGSKA (reference sequence). The V gene lost 3 bases and the J gene lost 6 bases, with 16 bases spanning the gap. The CDR3 is 14 amino acids. The DNA for the CDR3 is TGCAGTGCTAGTCGGGCGGGGCGAGGGGATACGCAGTATTTT. As protein: CSASRAGRGDTQYF.

The V call is TRBV27, the J call TRBJ2-3, with D possibly matching TRBD2 (7 bases). The V end lost 7 bases, the J end lost 2 bases, and 13 bases lay between the germline ends. The CDR3 spans 14 residues. CDR1 MNHEY and CDR2 SMNVEV come from the germline V gene (reference sequence). This CDR3 reads CASKGGSTTDTQYF. In nucleotides, the CDR3 is TGTGCCAGCAAGGGGGGGAGTACCACAGATACGCAGTATTTT.

In its sample, this clone was seen a few times. The rearrangement uses TRBV12-3 or TRBV12-4 and TRBJ2-7; 9 nucleotides match TRBD1. Trimming took 5 bases from V and 4 from J; bases not matched to a gene: 3. The CDR3 contains 13 residues. The CDR3 spells CASSPGQGYEQYF. The CDR3 DNA reads as TGTGCCAGCAGTCCCGGACAGGGGTACGAGCAGTACTTC.

V gene TRBV15 combines with J gene TRBJ2-7, with D possibly matching TRBD2 (6 bases). V was pared by 1 base and J by 2 bases, with 9 bases between. CDR1 LNHNV and CDR2 YYDKDF come from the germline V gene (reference sequence). This CDR3 is 14 amino acids long. Written as DNA, the CDR3 is TGTGCCACCAGCAGAGCGGGGGTCGCCTACGAGCAGTACTTC. Protein product: CATSRAGVAYEQYF.

This clone was counted only a few times. V and J are TRBV7-9 and TRBJ2-1; maybe TRBD2 (6 bases). The V end lost 3 bases, the J end lost 0 bases, and 18 bases lay between the germline ends. Germline V gene lookup returns CDR1 SEHNR and CDR2 FQNEAQ (reference sequence). The CDR3 is 18 amino acids. The CDR3 DNA is TGTGCCAGCAGCTTTAAGGTCCGGGAGCTACTCTCCTACAATGAGCAGTTCTTC. Translation gives CASSFKVRELLSYNEQFF.

The chain has TRBV9 and TRBJ2-5, with D uncertain. Looked up from germline, CDR1 is SGDLS and CDR2 is YYNGEE. The CDR3 sequence is 13 residues long. V lost 0 bases to trimming and J lost 4 bases, with 7 bases between them. The CDR3 nucleotides read TGTGCCAGCAGCGTAGCTATCGGAGAGACCCAGTACTTC. Translating it yields CASSVAIGETQYF.

The chain is built from TRBV15 and TRBJ2-7; the match to TRBD1 covers 10 bases. CDR1 LNHNV and CDR2 YYDKDF come from the germline V gene (reference sequence). The CDR3 has 16 residues. V was pared by 3 bases and J by 2 bases, with 7 bases of the junction left unmatched. CDR3 nucleotides: TGTGCCACCAGCAGGAACCGGGACAGGGGCACCTACGAGCAGTACTTC. The encoded protein is CATSRNRDRGTYEQYF.

The rearrangement joins TRBV27 to TRBJ2-1, with D perhaps matching TRBD1 (5 bases). There are 14 residues in the CDR3. Trimming left V 6 bases short and J 8 bases short, with 17 bases between. Germline CDR1 is MNHEY and CDR2 is SMNVEV (reference sequence). CDR3 nucleotide sequence: TGTGCCAGCAGAACGAGCGCAGGGTTTGATGAGCAGTTCTTC. Translation gives CASRTSAGFDEQFF.

The CDR3 region has the DNA TGTGCCAGCAGCTTAGGACAGGAGGAGTTCTTC. Residues: CASSLGQEEFF. V is TRBV5-6 and J is TRBJ2-1, with 7 bases fitting TRBD1. Germline V gene sequence: CDR1 SGHDT, CDR2 YYEEEE. Trimming took 2 bases from V and 14 from J; bases not matched to a gene: 4. The CDR3 is 11 amino acids.

The chain carries TRBV30 and TRBJ1-3, with D possibly matching TRBD1 (6 bases). The CDR3 is 15 residues long. Germline assignment: CDR1 GTSNPN and CDR2 SVGIG (reference sequence). Between the trimmed V and J ends, which lost 5 bases and 0 bases, there was a span of 14 bases. CDR3 DNA: TGTGCCTGGTCTAAGGGGACAAGCTCTGGAAACACCATATATTTT. As protein: CAWSKGTSSGNTIYF.

CDR3 coding DNA: TGTGCCAGCAGTGCCAGGGCGAGCACAGATACGCAGTATTTT. This encodes CASSARASTDTQYF. This rearrangement joins TRBV6-4 to TRBJ2-3, with D possibly being TRBD1 (5 bases). This CDR3 has 14 residues. The germline V gene has CDR1 MRHNA and CDR2 SNTAGT. Trimming left V 4 bases short and J 0 bases short, with 8 bases between.

CDR3 amino acids: CASSISLRDRGTF. Written as DNA, the CDR3 is TGTGCCAGCAGTATCTCCCTCCGGGACAGGGGGACCTTC. This sequence joins TRBV2 and TRBJ1-2, with 11 bases identical to TRBD1. Germline trimming cut 5 bases from V and 14 bases from J; bases unmatched to any gene: 10. From germline, CDR1 is SNHLY and CDR2 FYNNEI. This CDR3 is 13 amino acids long.

The chain has TRBV7-9 and TRBJ2-2; the D is unclear. From germline, CDR1 is SEHNR and CDR2 FQNEAQ (reference sequence). There are 12 residues in the CDR3. The ends were cut back, 5 bases at V and 4 bases at J, with 5 bases in the middle. The CDR3 spells CASSPGTGELFF. The CDR3 DNA sequence: TGTGCCAGCAGCCCCGGCACCGGGGAGCTGTTTTTT. Using reference TRBV7-9 and TRBJ2-2 for the parts outside the CDR3, the full variable domain is DTGVSQNPRHKITKRGQNVTFRCDPISEHNRLYWYRQTLGQGPEFLTYFQNEAQLEKSRLLSDRFSAERPKGSFSTLEIQRTEQGDSAMYLCASSPGTGELFFGEGSRLTVL.

The rearrangement uses TRBV7-9 and TRBJ1-1, with 7 bases lining up with TRBD1. V dropped 5 bases and J dropped 0; count of bases not matched to a gene: 9. Per germline, CDR1 SEHNR and CDR2 FQNEAQ (reference sequence). The CDR3 totals 16 residues. The CDR3 region is CASSRRQGWVNTEAFF. The CDR3 DNA reads as TGTGCCAGCAGCAGACGACAGGGTTGGGTGAACACTGAAGCTTTCTTT.